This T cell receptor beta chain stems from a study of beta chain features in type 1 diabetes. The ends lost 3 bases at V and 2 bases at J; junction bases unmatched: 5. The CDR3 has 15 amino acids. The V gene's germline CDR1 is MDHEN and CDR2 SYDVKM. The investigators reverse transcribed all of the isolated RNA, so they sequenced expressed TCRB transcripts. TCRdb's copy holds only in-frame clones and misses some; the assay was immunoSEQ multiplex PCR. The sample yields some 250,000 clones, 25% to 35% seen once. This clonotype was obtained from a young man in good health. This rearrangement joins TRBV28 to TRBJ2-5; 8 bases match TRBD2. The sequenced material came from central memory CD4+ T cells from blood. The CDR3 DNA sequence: TGTGCCAGCAGTTTCCCTTTAGCGGGGCAAGAGACCCAGTACTTC. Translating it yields CASSFPLAGQETQYF. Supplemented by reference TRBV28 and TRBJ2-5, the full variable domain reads DVKVTQSSRYLVKRTGEKVFLECVQDMDHENMFWYRQDPGLGLRLIYFSYDVKMKEKGDIPEGYSVSREKKERFSLILESASTNQTSMYLCASSFPLAGQETQYFGPGTRLLVL.